This T cell receptor (beta chain) was found in a study of T cell responses to AZD1222 COVID-19 vaccine. There are 12 residues in the CDR3. Germline loops: CDR1 LGHDT, CDR2 YNNKEL (reference sequence). Trimming took off 2 bases at V and 0 bases at J, with 1 base between the two ends. Clones were sequenced by immunoSEQ multiplex PCR, and TCRdb holds only the in-frame ones, with some missing. The table has 120,000 or so clones, around nine tenths seen once; the top ten hold roughly a quarter. The chain has TRBV3-1 (or the pseudogene TRBV3-2) and TRBJ1-2; D is undetermined. Sample: peripheral blood, taken on day 0 of AZD1222 vaccination. The sequence came from an adult in good health. CDR3 sequence (DNA): TGTGCCAGCAGCCAAACTAACTATGGCTACACCTTC. This encodes CASSQTNYGYTF.